These 29 T cell receptor beta chains were all obtained from the same sample, sequenced in a study of chemoradiotherapy in HPV16-positive cancers. Sequenced by immunoSEQ multiplex PCR; TCRdb stores in-frame clones only, minus some. Found here are some 5,600 clones, approximately 80% of them singletons; the top ten hold less than 7%. The sample was tumor tissue, taken from a patient who underwent chemoradiotherapy. Every receptor here comes from a human donor with HPV-associated anogenital cancer.

The sample holds a few counts of this clone. The chain has TRBV5-4 and TRBJ2-7; a weak D match, TRBD2 (6 bases). Looked up from germline, CDR1 is SGHNT and CDR2 is YYREEE (reference sequence). The CDR3 loop spans 14 amino acids. V lost 4 bases and J lost 3, with 14 bases in between. DNA of the CDR3: TGTGCCAGCAGCCGCCGGGACTTGCTCTACGAGCAGTACTTC. The encoded protein is CASSRRDLLYEQYF. Combining the CDR3 with reference TRBV5-4 and TRBJ2-7 gives the whole variable domain ETGVTQSPTHLIKTRGQQVTLRCSSQSGHNTVSWYQQALGQGPQFIFQYYREEENGRGNFPPRFSGLQFPNYSSELNVNALELDDSALYLCASSRRDLLYEQYFGPGTRLTVT.

The rearrangement links TRBV6-5 to TRBJ1-2; D might be TRBD1 (6 bases). Germline CDR1 is MNHEY and CDR2 is SVGAGI. V lost 2 bases and J 1 base, leaving 14 bases between the germline ends. The CDR3 runs 16 residues. Written as DNA, the CDR3 is TGTGCCAGCAGTTACACCACGGACAGTGATAACTATGGCTACACCTTC. This encodes CASSYTTDSDNYGYTF.

This clone was recorded once. The chain employs TRBV18 and TRBJ1-2; 7 bases match TRBD1. The V gene end was trimmed by 3 bases and the J gene end by 4 bases; junction bases not matched to a gene: 2. This CDR3 contains 13 residues. The germline CDR1 and CDR2 sequences are KGHSH and LQKENI. The CDR3 sequence: CASSPDRSYGYTF. The CDR3 region has the DNA TGTGCCAGCTCACCGGACAGGAGCTATGGCTACACCTTC.

This chain joins TRBV4-1 and TRBJ2-2; D not certain. Germline CDR1 reads MGHRA; CDR2 reads YSYEKL. The CDR3 contains 19 residues. Trimming stripped 1 base from V and 0 bases from J, with 18 bases between. In DNA, the CDR3 is TGCGCCAGCAGCCAAGGAAGTTGGGCAAGGGAAGCGAACACCGGGGAGCTGTTTTTT. Translated, it gives CASSQGSWAREANTGELFF.

This clone was observed a handful of times. This chain uses TRBV28 with TRBJ1-6; no clear D. V was shortened by 1 base and J by 8 bases, with 9 bases between the two germline ends. This CDR3 has 14 amino acids. Per the germline V gene, CDR1 is MDHEN and CDR2 is SYDVKM. The CDR3 region is CASSLSGPHSPLHF. Here the CDR3 DNA reads TGTGCCAGCAGTTTATCCGGGCCCCATTCACCCCTCCACTTT.

The genes are TRBV19 and TRBJ2-2; D unclear. The CDR3 totals 13 residues. Germline CDR1 LNHDA, CDR2 SQIVND (reference sequence). Trimming removed 11 bases from V and 2 bases from J, with 12 bases in between. The CDR3: CAVGQRNTGELFF. CDR3 bases: TGTGCCGTTGGGCAGAGAAACACCGGGGAGCTGTTTTTT.

The gene calls are TRBV5-1 and TRBJ2-5; D remains ambiguous. V dropped 0 bases and J dropped 5 bases, with 17 bases sitting between them. This CDR3 is built from 16 residues. Germline V gene lookup returns CDR1 SGHRS and CDR2 YFSETQ. CDR3 in amino acids: CASSLGMTLVEETQYF. The CDR3 nucleotides read TGCGCCAGCAGCTTGGGTATGACACTGGTGGAGGAGACCCAGTACTTC.

The gene calls are TRBV28 and TRBJ1-5, with D maybe TRBD1 (6 bases). Germline V gene data show CDR1 as MDHEN and CDR2 as SYDVKM. Trimming shortened V by 7 bases and J by 4 bases, and 20 bases separated the two germline ends. CDR3 size: 16 residues. CDR3: CASKNREGGVNQPQHF. In nucleotides, the CDR3 is TGTGCCAGCAAAAACAGGGAAGGGGGAGTAAATCAGCCCCAGCATTTT. Full variable domain (outside the CDR3, taken from reference TRBV28 and TRBJ1-5): DVKVTQSSRYLVKRTGEKVFLECVQDMDHENMFWYRQDPGLGLRLIYFSYDVKMKEKGDIPEGYSVSREKKERFSLILESASTNQTSMYLCASKNREGGVNQPQHFGDGTRLSIL.

J is TRBJ2-5 and V is TRBV27; 10 bases are shared with TRBD2. Germline V CDR1 and CDR2: MNHEY, SMNVEV (reference sequence). The CDR3 is made up of 16 amino acids. Trimming cost V 3 bases and J 3 bases; bases outside gene matches: 7. The DNA of the CDR3 is TGTGCCAGCAGTTTCCGAGCGGGGGGGCCCGAAGAGACCCAGTACTTC. Translated: CASSFRAGGPEETQYF.

The gene calls are TRBV5-6 and TRBJ1-4; D is ambiguous. The V gene's germline CDR1 is SGHDT and CDR2 YYEEEE. V was pared by 2 bases and J by 6 bases, with 11 bases between. The CDR3 is 14 residues long. DNA for the CDR3: TGTGCCAGCAGCTTTTCGATCGGCGATGAAAAACTGTTTTTT. This sequence encodes CASSFSIGDEKLFF.

About this clone: Other DNA sequences from this sample encode an identical CDR3 as well. The chain joins TRBV4-3 to TRBJ2-2, with D possibly being TRBD2 (5 bases). The CDR3 runs to 16 residues. Trimming left V 1 base short and J 1 base short, with 10 bases between. Looked up from germline, CDR1 is LGHNA and CDR2 is YSLEER. The CDR3: CASSQGGGRNTGELFF. Here the CDR3 DNA reads TGCGCCAGCAGCCAAGGAGGTGGGAGGAACACCGGGGAGCTGTTTTTT.

J is TRBJ2-3 and V is TRBV11-3; no firm D call. The CDR3 has 16 residues. Germline V gene lookup returns CDR1 SGHNT and CDR2 YENEEA. The V and J ends lost 5 bases and 3 bases respectively, with 18 bases between them. The CDR3 reads CASSIRHGVGTDTQYF. The CDR3 DNA reads as TGTGCCAGCAGCATTCGACATGGGGTGGGGACAGATACGCAGTATTTT.

V is TRBV6-5 and J is TRBJ1-1; possibly TRBD1 for D (5 bases). CDR1 is MNHEY and CDR2 is SVGAGI in the germline V gene. Trimming removed 4 bases from V and 5 bases from J, with 17 bases in between. CDR3 length equals 15 residues. The CDR3 DNA sequence: TGTGCCAGCAGTTTTCACTTGGGGACGAAAACTGAAGCTTTCTTT. Its protein is CASSFHLGTKTEAFF.

The CDR3 loop is CASSRQGSYEQYF. In nucleotides, the CDR3 is TGTGCCAGCAGCAGACAGGGCTCCTACGAGCAGTACTTC. The chain is built from TRBV7-2 and TRBJ2-7; 7 bases match TRBD1. This CDR3 spans 13 amino acids. Germline V gene sequence: CDR1 SGHTA, CDR2 FQGNSA. The V and J ends lost 5 bases and 0 bases, in that order; junction bases with no gene match: 1.

The gene calls are TRBV5-8 and TRBJ2-7; tentatively, D is TRBD2 (7 bases). CDR1 and CDR2 from the germline V gene are SGHTS and YDEGEE. V was pared by 5 bases and J by 1 base, with 16 bases between. This CDR3 contains 15 residues. The CDR3 here is CASSHGGGRSYEQYF. In DNA form, the CDR3 reads TGTGCCAGCAGTCATGGCGGGGGCCGGTCCTACGAGCAGTACTTC.

CDR3 residues: CASSFDSSGNTIYF. In DNA, the CDR3 is TGTGCCAGCAGCTTCGACAGCTCTGGAAACACCATATATTTT. The genes are TRBV5-6 and TRBJ1-3; maybe TRBD1 (5 bases). This CDR3 comprises 14 residues. Germline CDR1 SGHDT, CDR2 YYEEEE. V was cut by 2 bases and J by 0 bases, with 6 bases left in between.

The chain employs TRBV7-9 and TRBJ1-5; TRBD1 might be the D (5 bases). This CDR3 region has 17 residues. CDR1 is SEHNR, CDR2 FQNEAQ, per germline (reference sequence). Trimming took off 0 bases at V and 2 bases at J, with 14 bases between the two ends. The CDR3 spells CASSLALGPGRNQPQHF. CDR3 nucleotides: TGTGCCAGCAGCTTAGCGCTGGGGCCTGGACGCAATCAGCCCCAGCATTTT.

This clone appeared a few times. The chain joins TRBV7-8 to TRBJ2-7; D is possibly TRBD1 (8 bases). This CDR3 contains 15 residues. V was cut by 3 bases and J by 4 bases, with 16 bases left in between. Per the germline V gene, CDR1 is SGHVS and CDR2 is FQNEAQ. The CDR3 spells CASSFVLQGGYEQYF. DNA of the CDR3: TGTGCCAGCAGCTTCGTGTTACAGGGGGGGTACGAGCAGTACTTC.

The rearrangement links TRBV9 to TRBJ2-1, with 9 bases matching TRBD2. Germline lookup yields CDR1 SGDLS and CDR2 YYNGEE. V dropped 4 bases and J dropped 7; count of bases not matched to a gene: 12. CDR3 length: 16 residues. As DNA, the CDR3 is TGTGCCAGCAGCATCACCGGGACTAGCTCCAGGAATGAGCAGTTCTTC. Protein: CASSITGTSSRNEQFF.

This chain links TRBV20-1 with TRBJ2-5; D not resolved. The CDR3 is made up of 10 amino acids. CDR1 and CDR2 from the germline V gene are DFQATT and SNEGSKA (reference sequence). V lost 3 bases and J 4 bases, leaving 3 bases between the germline ends. CDR3 DNA: TGCAGTGCTAGTGGAGAGACCCAGTACTTC. Encoded protein: CSASGETQYF.

The chain couples TRBV2 to TRBJ2-2; 10 bases are a match to TRBD2. V dropped 1 base and J dropped 4; count of bases not matched to a gene: 3. CDR3 length equals 16 residues. Germline V gene lookup returns CDR1 SNHLY and CDR2 FYNNEI. The CDR3 sequence is CASSEERGGSTGELFF. The CDR3 region has the DNA TGTGCCAGCAGTGAAGAGCGGGGGGGCTCCACCGGGGAGCTGTTTTTT.

V and J are TRBV7-3 and TRBJ1-2; TRBD1 matches 9 bases. CDR3 length equals 13 residues. Germline CDR1 is SGHTA and CDR2 is FQGTGA. After removal of 8 bases from V and 5 bases from J, the junction contained 6 bases not matched to a gene. Here the CDR3 reads CASAEGQGYGYTF. In DNA, the CDR3 is TGTGCCAGCGCCGAAGGACAGGGGTATGGCTACACCTTC.

This clone has just a few counts. The gene calls are TRBV18 and TRBJ2-7; 12 positions match TRBD1. CDR3 size: 15 residues. The germline V gene encodes CDR1 KGHSH and CDR2 LQKENI. V shed 6 bases and J 2 bases; nucleotides not matched to a gene: 5. The CDR3 DNA is TGTGCCAGCTCGATGGGACAGGGGGCGCCCTACGAGCAGTACTTC. The encoded protein is CASSMGQGAPYEQYF.

The chain carries TRBV19 and TRBJ2-5; D gene uncertain. The CDR3 contains 15 residues. Per the germline V gene, CDR1 is LNHDA and CDR2 is SQIVND (reference sequence). V was pared by 1 base and J by 0 bases, with 9 bases between. CDR3 sequence reads: CASSIALGNQETQYF. CDR3 sequence (DNA): TGTGCCAGTAGTATAGCTCTGGGGAACCAAGAGACCCAGTACTTC.

This clone was recorded a few times. CDR3 bases: TGTGCCAGCAGCTTGGGGTTGGGTAGCACTGAAGCTTTCTTT. As protein: CASSLGLGSTEAFF. This chain uses TRBV5-6 with TRBJ1-1; no reliable D call. The CDR3 sequence is 14 residues long. The V gene lost 0 bases and the J gene lost 4 bases, with 10 bases spanning the gap. Looked up from germline, CDR1 is SGHDT and CDR2 is YYEEEE.

The sample holds a few counts of this clone. The chain joins TRBV4-2 to TRBJ1-1; D remains unclear. This CDR3 is built from 14 residues. Germline V gene lookup returns CDR1 LGHNA and CDR2 YNFKEQ. V was trimmed by 1 base and J by 0 bases, leaving 6 bases between them. The CDR3 reads CASSQVSMNTEAFF. The CDR3 nucleotides read TGTGCCAGCAGCCAAGTGTCTATGAACACTGAAGCTTTCTTT.

This clone was detected once. The chain uses TRBV29-1 and TRBJ1-4; D not certain. The CDR3 is 13 residues long. V gave up 7 bases and J gave up 7 bases, with 16 bases separating them. Germline V lookup: CDR1 SQVTM, CDR2 ANQGSEA. The CDR3 nucleotides are TGCAGCGGGCGGGTTCATCCCCTTGAAAAACTGTTTTTT. The encoded protein is CSGRVHPLEKLFF.

V gene TRBV18 combines with J gene TRBJ1-2; D gene uncertain. CDR3 size: 15 residues. The germline CDR1 and CDR2 sequences are KGHSH and LQKENI. V lost 2 bases, J lost 5 bases, and 15 bases lay in between. The CDR3 loop reads CASSPTAGEAYGYTF. CDR3 nucleotides: TGTGCCAGCTCACCAACGGCTGGGGAGGCGTATGGCTACACCTTC.

As concerns this clone: The junction does not match germline at one end; this may be a read error. The chain couples TRBV7-7 to TRBJ2-1; D is possibly TRBD1 (6 bases). The CDR3 totals 16 residues. Germline CDR1 is SSHAT and CDR2 is FNYEAQ (reference sequence). The CDR3 DNA sequence: TGTGCTAGCAGCTTAGATGGGACACGAGCCTACAATGAGCAGTTCTTC. Translating gives CASSLDGTRAYNEQFF.